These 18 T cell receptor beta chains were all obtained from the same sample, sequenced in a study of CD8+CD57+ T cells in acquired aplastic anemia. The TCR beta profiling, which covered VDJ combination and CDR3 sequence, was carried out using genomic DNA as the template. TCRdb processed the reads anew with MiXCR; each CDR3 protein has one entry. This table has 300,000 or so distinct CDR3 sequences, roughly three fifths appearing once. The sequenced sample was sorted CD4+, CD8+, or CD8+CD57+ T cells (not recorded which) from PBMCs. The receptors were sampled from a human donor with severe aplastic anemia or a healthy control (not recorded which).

CDR3 coding DNA: TGTGCCACCAGCCAACGTCCAGGGGCTGGGCAGTTCTTC. Translated: CATSQRPGAGQFF. The rearrangement uses TRBV15 and TRBJ2-1, with D possibly being TRBD1 (6 bases). Trimming stripped 5 bases from V and 12 bases from J, with 17 bases between. This CDR3 region has 13 residues. The germline gives CDR1 LNHNV, CDR2 YYDKDF (reference sequence).

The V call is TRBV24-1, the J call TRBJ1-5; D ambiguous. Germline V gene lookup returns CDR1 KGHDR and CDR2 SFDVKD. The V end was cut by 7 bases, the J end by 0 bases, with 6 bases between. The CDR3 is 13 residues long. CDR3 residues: CATRPDSNQPQHF. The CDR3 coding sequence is TGTGCCACCAGGCCAGATAGCAATCAGCCCCAGCATTTT.

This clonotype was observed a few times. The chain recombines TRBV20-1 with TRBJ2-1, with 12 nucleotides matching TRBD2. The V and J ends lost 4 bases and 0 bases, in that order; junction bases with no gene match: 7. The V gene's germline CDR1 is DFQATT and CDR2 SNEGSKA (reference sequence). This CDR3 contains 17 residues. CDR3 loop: CSAKSLAGGDSYNEQFF. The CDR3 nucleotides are TGCAGTGCTAAGAGCCTAGCGGGAGGGGACTCCTACAATGAGCAGTTCTTC.

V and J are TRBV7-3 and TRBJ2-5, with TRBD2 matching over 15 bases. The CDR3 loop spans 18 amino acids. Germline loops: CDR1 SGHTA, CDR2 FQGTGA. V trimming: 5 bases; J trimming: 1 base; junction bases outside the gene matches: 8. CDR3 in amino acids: CASSTWTSGGASQETQYF. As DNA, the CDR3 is TGTGCCAGCAGCACCTGGACTAGCGGGGGGGCCTCCCAAGAGACCCAGTACTTC.

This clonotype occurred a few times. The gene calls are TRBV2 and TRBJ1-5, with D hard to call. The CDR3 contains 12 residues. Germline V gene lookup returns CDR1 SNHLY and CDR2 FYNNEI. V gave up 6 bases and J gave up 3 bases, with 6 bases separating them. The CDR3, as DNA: TGTGCCAGCAGCCCCGACAATCAGCCCCAGCATTTT. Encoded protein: CASSPDNQPQHF.

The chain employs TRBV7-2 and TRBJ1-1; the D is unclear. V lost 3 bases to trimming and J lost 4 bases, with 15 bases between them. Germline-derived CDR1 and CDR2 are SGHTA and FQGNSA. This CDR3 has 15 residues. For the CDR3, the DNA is TGTGCCAGCAGCTTGGCCTCGGTTCCGGGCACTGAAGCTTTCTTT. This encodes CASSLASVPGTEAFF. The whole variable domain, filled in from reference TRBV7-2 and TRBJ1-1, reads GAGVSQSPSNKVTEKGKDVELRCDPISGHTALYWYRQSLGQGLEFLIYFQGNSAPDKSGLPSDRFSAERTGGSVSTLTIQRTQQEDSAVYLCASSLASVPGTEAFFGQGTRLTVV.

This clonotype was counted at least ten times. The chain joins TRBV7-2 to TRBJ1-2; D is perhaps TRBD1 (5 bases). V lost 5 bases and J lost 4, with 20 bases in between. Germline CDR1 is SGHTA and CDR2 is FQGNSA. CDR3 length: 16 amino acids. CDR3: CASSPGGNGAFYGYTF. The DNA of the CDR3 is TGTGCCAGCAGCCCGGGGGGAAACGGAGCATTCTATGGCTACACCTTC. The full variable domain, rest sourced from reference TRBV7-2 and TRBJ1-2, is GAGVSQSPSNKVTEKGKDVELRCDPISGHTALYWYRQSLGQGLEFLIYFQGNSAPDKSGLPSDRFSAERTGGSVSTLTIQRTQQEDSAVYLCASSPGGNGAFYGYTFGSGTRLTVV.

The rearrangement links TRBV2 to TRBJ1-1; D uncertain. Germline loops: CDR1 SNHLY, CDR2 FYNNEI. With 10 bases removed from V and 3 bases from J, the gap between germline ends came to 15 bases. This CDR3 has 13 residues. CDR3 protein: CATFAGTDTEAFF. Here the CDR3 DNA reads TGTGCCACCTTCGCGGGCACGGACACTGAAGCTTTCTTT.

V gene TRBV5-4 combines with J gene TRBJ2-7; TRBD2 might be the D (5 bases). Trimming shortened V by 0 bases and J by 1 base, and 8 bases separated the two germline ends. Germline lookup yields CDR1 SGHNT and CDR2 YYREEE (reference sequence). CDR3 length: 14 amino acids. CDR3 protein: CASSLGTFSYEQYF. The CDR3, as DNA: TGTGCCAGCAGCTTGGGGACTTTTTCCTACGAGCAGTACTTC.

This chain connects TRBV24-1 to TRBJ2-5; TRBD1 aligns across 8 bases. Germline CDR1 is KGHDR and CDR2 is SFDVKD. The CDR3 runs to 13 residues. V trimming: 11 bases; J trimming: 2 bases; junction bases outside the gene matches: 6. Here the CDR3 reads CAMWDRMQETQYF. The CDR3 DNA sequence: TGTGCCATGTGGGACAGGATGCAAGAGACCCAGTACTTC.

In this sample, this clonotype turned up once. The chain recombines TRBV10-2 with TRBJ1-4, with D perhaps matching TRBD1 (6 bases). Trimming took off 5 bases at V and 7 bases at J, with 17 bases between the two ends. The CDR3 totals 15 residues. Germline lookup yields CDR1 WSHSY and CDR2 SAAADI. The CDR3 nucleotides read TGCGCCAGCAGTAGACGGGACACCGAGGGTGAAAAACTGTTTTTT. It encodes CASSRRDTEGEKLFF.

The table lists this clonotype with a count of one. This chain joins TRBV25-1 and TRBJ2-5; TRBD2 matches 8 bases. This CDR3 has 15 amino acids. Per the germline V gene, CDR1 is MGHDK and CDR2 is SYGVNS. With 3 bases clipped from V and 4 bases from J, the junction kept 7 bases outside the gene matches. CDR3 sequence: CASSESTSGGETQYF. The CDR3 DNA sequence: TGTGCCAGCAGTGAGAGCACTAGCGGTGGAGAGACCCAGTACTTC.

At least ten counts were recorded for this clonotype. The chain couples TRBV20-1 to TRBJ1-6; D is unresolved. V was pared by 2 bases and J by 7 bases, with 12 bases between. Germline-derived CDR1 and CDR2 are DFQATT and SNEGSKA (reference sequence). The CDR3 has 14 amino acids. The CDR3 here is CSARKGPLNSPLHF. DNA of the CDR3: TGCAGTGCTAGAAAAGGGCCCCTAAATTCACCCCTCCACTTT.

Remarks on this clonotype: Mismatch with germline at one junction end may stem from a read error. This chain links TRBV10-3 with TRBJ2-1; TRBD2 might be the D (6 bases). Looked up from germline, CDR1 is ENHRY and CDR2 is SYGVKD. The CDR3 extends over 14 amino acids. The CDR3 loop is CAISKGGAYNEQLF. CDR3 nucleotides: TGTGCCATCAGTAAAGGAGGGGCCTACAATGAGCAGCTCTTC.

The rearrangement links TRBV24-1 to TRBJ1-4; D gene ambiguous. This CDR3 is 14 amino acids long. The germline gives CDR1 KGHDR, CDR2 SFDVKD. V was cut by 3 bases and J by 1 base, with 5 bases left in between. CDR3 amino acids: CATSDGGTNEKLFF. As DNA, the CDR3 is TGTGCCACCAGTGATGGTGGAACTAATGAAAAACTGTTTTTT.

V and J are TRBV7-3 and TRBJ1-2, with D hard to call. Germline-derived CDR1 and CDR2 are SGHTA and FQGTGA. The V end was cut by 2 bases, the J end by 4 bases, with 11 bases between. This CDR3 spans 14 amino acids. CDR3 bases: TGTGCCAGCAGCTTAGGGGATAGTCCCTATGGCTACACCTTC. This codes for CASSLGDSPYGYTF.

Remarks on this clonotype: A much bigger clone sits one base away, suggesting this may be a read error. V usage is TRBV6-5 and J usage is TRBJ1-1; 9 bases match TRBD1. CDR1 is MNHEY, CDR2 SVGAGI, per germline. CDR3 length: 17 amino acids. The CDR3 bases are TGTGCCAGCAGTGCCAAGCGACCGGGACAGGGTAACACTGAAGCTTCCTTT. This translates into CASSAKRPGQGNTEASF.

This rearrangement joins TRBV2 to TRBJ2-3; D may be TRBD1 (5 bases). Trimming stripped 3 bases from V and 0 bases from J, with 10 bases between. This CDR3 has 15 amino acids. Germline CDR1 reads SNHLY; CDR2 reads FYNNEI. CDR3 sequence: CASSDRVGSTDTQYF. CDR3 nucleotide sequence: TGTGCCAGCAGTGACAGGGTAGGGAGCACAGATACGCAGTATTTT.